The text below deals with one T cell receptor beta chain. Trimming removed 4 bases from V and 5 bases from J; junction bases left unmatched: 10. The length of the CDR3 is 17 residues. Looked up from germline, CDR1 is WNHNN and CDR2 is SYGVQD (reference sequence). Clones were read by immunoSEQ multiplex PCR, and TCRdb kept only the in-frame ones, dropping some. This sample has around 84,000 clones, with about 83% found just once. The sample originates from a study of blood T cell repertoires in COVID-19. This chain uses TRBV10-1 with TRBJ2-7, with 14 nucleotides matching TRBD2. Sequenced input: peripheral blood. The source is an older man with active or convalescent COVID-19. CDR3 in amino acids: CASSGIRTSGGNNEQYF. CDR3 bases: TGCGCCAGCAGTGGTATCCGGACTAGCGGGGGGAATAACGAGCAGTACTTC.